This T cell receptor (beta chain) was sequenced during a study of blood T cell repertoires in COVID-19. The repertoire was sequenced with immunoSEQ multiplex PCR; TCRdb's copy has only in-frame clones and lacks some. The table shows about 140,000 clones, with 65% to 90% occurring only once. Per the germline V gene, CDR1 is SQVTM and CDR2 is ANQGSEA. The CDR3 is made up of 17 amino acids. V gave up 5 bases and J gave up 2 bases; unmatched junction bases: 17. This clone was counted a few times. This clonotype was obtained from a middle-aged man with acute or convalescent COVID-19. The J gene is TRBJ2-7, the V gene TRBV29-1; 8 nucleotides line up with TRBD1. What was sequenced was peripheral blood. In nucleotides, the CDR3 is TGCAGCGTTTTCGGCCAGGGGGCGCAGGGGCCACCCTACGAGCAGTACTTC. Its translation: CSVFGQGAQGPPYEQYF.